A single sample gave rise to the 17 T cell receptor beta chains below, sequenced in a study of T cell responses to AZD1222 COVID-19 vaccine. Using immunoSEQ multiplex PCR, the repertoire was profiled, and TCRdb retains in-frame clones only, with some absent. The sample lists some 100,000 clones, 75% to 90% occurring once. The specimen comprised peripheral blood, sampled 28 days after the second AZD1222 dose. The receptors derive from an adult who received the AZD1222 COVID-19 vaccine.

This clone was counted between two and nine times. The genes are TRBV5-6 and TRBJ1-2, with unresolved D. V was pared by 0 bases and J by 2 bases, with 5 bases between. Germline V gives CDR1 SGHDT, CDR2 YYEEEE. CDR3 length: 13 amino acids. CDR3 DNA sequence: TGTGCCAGCAGCTTGGAGGCCAACTATGGCTACACCTTC. Translating gives CASSLEANYGYTF.

The chain joins TRBV19 to TRBJ1-4; D gene unclear. V gave up 3 bases and J gave up 3 bases, with 8 bases separating them. Germline CDR1 LNHDA, CDR2 SQIVND (reference sequence). This CDR3 has 14 amino acids. CDR3 residues: CASSMGGSNEKLFF. CDR3 in DNA: TGTGCCAGTAGTATGGGAGGTTCTAATGAAAAACTGTTTTTT.

This clone came up a few times. This chain links TRBV6-2 or TRBV6-3 with TRBJ1-1; TRBD1 aligns across 7 bases. Trimming at V came to 8 bases and at J to 2 bases, leaving 17 bases not matched to a gene. The CDR3 loop spans 17 amino acids. CDR1 MNHEY and CDR2 SVGEGT come from the germline V gene. In DNA form, the CDR3 reads TGTGCCAGCCGCCAAATGGGACTCAACAGGGGAAACACTGAAGCTTTCTTT. This encodes CASRQMGLNRGNTEAFF.

The chain carries TRBV10-3 and TRBJ2-7; 8 bases match TRBD1. CDR1 ENHRY and CDR2 SYGVKD come from the germline V gene. This CDR3 spans 16 amino acids. The J segment lost 0 bases and the V segment lost 1 base, leaving 5 bases of the junction unmatched. The CDR3 bases are TGTGCCATCAGTGAGTTTGGACAGGGAAACTCCTACGAGCAGTACTTC. Translated: CAISEFGQGNSYEQYF.

This chain links TRBV6-5 with TRBJ2-1; unclear D gene. The germline gives CDR1 MNHEY, CDR2 SVGAGI. The CDR3 contains 13 residues. The V end lost 6 bases, the J end lost 5 bases, and 11 bases lay between the germline ends. The CDR3 loop reads CASSRDGNNEQFF. CDR3 nucleotides: TGTGCCAGCAGCCGAGACGGCAACAATGAGCAGTTCTTC.

This sequence joins TRBV7-9 and TRBJ2-7; TRBD1 aligns across 7 bases. Germline lookup yields CDR1 SEHNR and CDR2 FQNEAQ (reference sequence). V lost 5 bases to trimming and J lost 0 bases; unmatched junction nucleotides: 10. The CDR3 runs to 16 residues. CDR3 protein: CASSKSRQGLSYEQYF. CDR3 bases: TGTGCCAGCAGCAAATCGCGACAGGGCCTCTCCTACGAGCAGTACTTC.

This chain joins TRBV11-3 and TRBJ1-3; D is unclear. The ends were cut back, 2 bases at V and 0 bases at J, with 8 bases in the middle. The germline V gene encodes CDR1 SGHNT and CDR2 YENEEA. The CDR3 spans 15 residues. CDR3 sequence (DNA): TGTGCCAGCAGCTTAACGGAACTCTCTGGAAACACCATATATTTT. Its translation is CASSLTELSGNTIYF. Complete variable domain (other parts from reference TRBV11-3 and TRBJ1-3): EAGVVQSPRYKIIEKKQPVAFWCNPISGHNTLYWYLQNLGQGPELLIRYENEEAVDDSQLPKDRFSAERLKGVDSTLKIQPAELGDSAVYLCASSLTELSGNTIYFGEGSWLTVV.

The CDR3 loop is CATSRVGPGSSGANVLTF. CDR3 DNA: TGTGCCACCAGCAGAGTCGGCCCAGGTTCCTCTGGGGCCAACGTCCTGACTTTC. The J gene is TRBJ2-6, the V gene TRBV15; D not certain. CDR3 length equals 18 residues. V was cut by 1 base and J by 0 bases, with 13 bases left in between. Germline V gene lookup returns CDR1 LNHNV and CDR2 YYDKDF (reference sequence).

This chain connects TRBV27 to TRBJ1-3; D remains unclear. V gave up 5 bases and J gave up 4 bases, with 3 bases separating them. Germline V lookup: CDR1 MNHEY, CDR2 SMNVEV (reference sequence). The CDR3 has 11 amino acids. The chain's CDR3 is CASSTGNTIYF. CDR3 DNA: TGTGCCAGCAGTACAGGAAACACCATATATTTT.

This clone was recorded a few times. Here the CDR3 DNA reads TGTGCCAGCACCCTGACGTGGCAGCCGAACACTGAAGCTTTCTTT. Residues: CASTLTWQPNTEAFF. The chain joins TRBV7-8 to TRBJ1-1; no definite D call. The V end lost 7 bases, the J end lost 1 base, and 16 bases lay between the germline ends. The germline CDR1 and CDR2 sequences are SGHVS and FQNEAQ. This CDR3 contains 15 residues.

The chain combines TRBV6-2 or TRBV6-3 with TRBJ2-6; D not certain. CDR1 is MNHEY, CDR2 SVGEGT, per germline. Trimming removed 2 bases from V and 0 bases from J, with 8 bases in between. This CDR3 is 16 amino acids long. CDR3 bases: TGTGCCAGCAGTTACGATCCAAGCTCTGGGGCCAACGTCCTGACTTTC. Its translation is CASSYDPSSGANVLTF.

The CDR3 DNA reads as TGTGCCAGCAGTTTGGATGGACAGTTCACAGATACGCAGTATTTT. Translation gives CASSLDGQFTDTQYF. The chain links TRBV27 to TRBJ2-3, with D tentatively TRBD1 (6 bases). CDR1 and CDR2 (germline): MNHEY, SMNVEV (reference sequence). The CDR3 consists of 15 residues. V gave up 3 bases and J gave up 2 bases, with 12 bases separating them.

This chain links TRBV4-2 with TRBJ2-7; 12 bases match TRBD2. Germline values: CDR1 LGHNA, CDR2 YNFKEQ. J gave up 0 bases and V 2 bases, and 11 bases lay outside the gene matches. The CDR3 is 19 amino acids. In DNA, the CDR3 is TGTGCCAGCAGCCAATTCCTAGGACTAGCGGGACGGAGCTCCTACGAGCAGTACTTC. Encoded protein: CASSQFLGLAGRSSYEQYF.

The chain employs TRBV7-8 and TRBJ1-3, with D possibly being TRBD1 (5 bases). Deletions cut 5 bases from V and 9 bases from J, with 23 bases between. Germline values: CDR1 SGHVS, CDR2 FQNEAQ. This CDR3 comprises 16 residues. The CDR3 reads CASSNAGGASASTIYF. CDR3 sequence (DNA): TGTGCCAGCAGCAATGCAGGAGGGGCCTCAGCGAGCACCATATATTTT.

This clone came up a few times. The chain employs TRBV2 and TRBJ1-6, with D perhaps matching TRBD1 (5 bases). The germline CDR1 and CDR2 sequences are SNHLY and FYNNEI. V lost 5 bases, J lost 6 bases, and 14 bases lay in between. The CDR3 has 15 amino acids. The CDR3 region has the DNA TGTGCCAGCAGTACCACAGGAGACGGTAATTCACCCCTCCACTTT. Encoded protein: CASSTTGDGNSPLHF.

The table lists this clone with a count of one. The chain couples TRBV19 to TRBJ2-2, with a weak D call TRBD1 (5 bases). Between the trimmed V and J ends, which lost 6 bases and 6 bases, there was a span of 11 bases. The CDR3 runs to 13 residues. Germline CDR1 LNHDA, CDR2 SQIVND (reference sequence). The CDR3 bases are TGTGCCAGTAGCCTTCAGGGCTCCGGGGAGCTGTTTTTT. This translates into CASSLQGSGELFF.

CDR3 coding DNA: TGTGCCAGCAGACCATCACAGGGGGCTTGGGAGACCCAGTACTTC. This translates into CASRPSQGAWETQYF. This chain connects TRBV7-9 to TRBJ2-5; 9 bases line up with TRBD1. V was pared by 6 bases and J by 5 bases, with 10 bases of the junction left unmatched. Germline CDR1 reads SEHNR; CDR2 reads FQNEAQ (reference sequence). The CDR3 is made up of 15 amino acids.